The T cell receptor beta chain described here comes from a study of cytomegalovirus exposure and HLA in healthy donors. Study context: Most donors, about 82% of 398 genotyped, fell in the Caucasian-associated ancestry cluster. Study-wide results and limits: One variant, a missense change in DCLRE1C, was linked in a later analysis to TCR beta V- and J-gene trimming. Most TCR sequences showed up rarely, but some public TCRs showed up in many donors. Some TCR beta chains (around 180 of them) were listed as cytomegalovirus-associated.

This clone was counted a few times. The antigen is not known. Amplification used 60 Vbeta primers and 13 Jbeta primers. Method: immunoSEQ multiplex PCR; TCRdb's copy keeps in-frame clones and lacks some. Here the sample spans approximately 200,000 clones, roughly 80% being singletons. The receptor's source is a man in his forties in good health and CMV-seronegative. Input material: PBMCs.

CDR3 loop: CASSGQLNTEAFF. CDR3 in DNA: TGTGCCAGTAGCGGACAGTTGAACACTGAAGCTTTCTTT. The rearrangement joins TRBV19 to TRBJ1-1; tentatively, D is TRBD1 (6 bases). V dropped 6 bases and J dropped 0 bases, with 8 bases sitting between them. The CDR3 spans 13 residues. The germline CDR1 and CDR2 sequences are LNHDA and SQIVND (reference sequence).